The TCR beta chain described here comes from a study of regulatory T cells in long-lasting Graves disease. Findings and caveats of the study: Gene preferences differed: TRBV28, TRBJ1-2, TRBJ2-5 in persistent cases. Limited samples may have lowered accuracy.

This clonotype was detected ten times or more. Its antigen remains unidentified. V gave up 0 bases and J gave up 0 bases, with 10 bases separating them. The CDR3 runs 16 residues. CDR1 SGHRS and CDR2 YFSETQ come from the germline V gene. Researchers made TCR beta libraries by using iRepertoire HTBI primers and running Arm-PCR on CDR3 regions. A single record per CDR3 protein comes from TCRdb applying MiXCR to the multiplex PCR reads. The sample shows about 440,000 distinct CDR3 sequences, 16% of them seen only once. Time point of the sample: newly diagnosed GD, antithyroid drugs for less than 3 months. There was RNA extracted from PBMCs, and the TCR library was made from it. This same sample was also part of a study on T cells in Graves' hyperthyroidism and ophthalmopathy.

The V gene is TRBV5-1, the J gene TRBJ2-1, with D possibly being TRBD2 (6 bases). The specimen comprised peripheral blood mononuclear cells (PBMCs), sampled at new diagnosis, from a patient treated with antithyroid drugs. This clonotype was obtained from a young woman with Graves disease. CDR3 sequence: CASSLDAGLSYNEQFF. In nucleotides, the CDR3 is TGCGCCAGCAGCTTGGATGCGGGGCTCTCCTACAATGAGCAGTTCTTC.